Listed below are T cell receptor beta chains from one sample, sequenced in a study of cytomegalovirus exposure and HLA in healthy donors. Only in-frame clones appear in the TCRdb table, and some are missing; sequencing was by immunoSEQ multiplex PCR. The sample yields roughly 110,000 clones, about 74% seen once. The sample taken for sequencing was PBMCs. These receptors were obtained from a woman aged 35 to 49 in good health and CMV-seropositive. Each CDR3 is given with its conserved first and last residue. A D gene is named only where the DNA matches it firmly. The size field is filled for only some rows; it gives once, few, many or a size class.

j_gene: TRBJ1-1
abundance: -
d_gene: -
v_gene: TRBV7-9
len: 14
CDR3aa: CASSAPGGNTEAFF
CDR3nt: TGTGCCAGCAGCGCACCCGGGGGGAACACTGAAGCTTTCTTT

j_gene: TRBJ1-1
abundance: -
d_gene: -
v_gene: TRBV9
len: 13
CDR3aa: CASSGGMNTEAFF
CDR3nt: TGTGCCAGCAGCGGGGGCATGAACACTGAAGCTTTCTTT

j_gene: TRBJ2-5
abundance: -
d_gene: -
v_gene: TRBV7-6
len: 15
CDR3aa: CASSPTRLSQETQYF
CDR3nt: TGTGCCAGCAGCCCTACGAGACTGAGCCAAGAGACCCAGTACTTC

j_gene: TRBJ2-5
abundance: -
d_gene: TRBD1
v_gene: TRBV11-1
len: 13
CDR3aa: CASSFTGEETQYF
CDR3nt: TGTGCCAGCAGCTTCACAGGGGAAGAGACCCAGTACTTC

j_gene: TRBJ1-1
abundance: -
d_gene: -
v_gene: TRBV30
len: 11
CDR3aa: CAWNRGVEAFF
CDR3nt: TGTGCCTGGAACCGGGGGGTTGAAGCTTTCTTT

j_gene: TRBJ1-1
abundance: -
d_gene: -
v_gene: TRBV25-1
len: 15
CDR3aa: CASSEEEGLNTEAFF
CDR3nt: TGTGCCAGCAGTGAAGAGGAGGGACTGAACACTGAAGCTTTCTTT

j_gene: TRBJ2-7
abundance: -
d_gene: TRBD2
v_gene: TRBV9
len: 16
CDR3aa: CASSDGGTSGSYEQYF
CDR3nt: TGTGCCAGCAGCGATGGGGGGACTAGCGGCTCCTACGAGCAGTACTTC

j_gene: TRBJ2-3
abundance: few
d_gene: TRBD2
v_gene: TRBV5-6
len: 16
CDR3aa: CASTTGLAGGADTQYF
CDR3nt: TGTGCCAGCACCACCGGACTAGCGGGGGGAGCAGATACGCAGTATTTT

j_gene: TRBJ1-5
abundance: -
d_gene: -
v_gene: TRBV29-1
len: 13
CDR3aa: CSGKQASNQPQHF
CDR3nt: TGCAGCGGGAAACAGGCAAGCAATCAGCCCCAGCATTTT

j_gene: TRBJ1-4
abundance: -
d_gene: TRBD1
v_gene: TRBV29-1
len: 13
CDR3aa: CSVRGTGVRKLFF
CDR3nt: TGCAGCGTTCGAGGGACAGGGGTTCGGAAACTGTTTTTT

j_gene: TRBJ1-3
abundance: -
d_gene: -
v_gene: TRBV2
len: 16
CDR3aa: CASSERRQNSGNTIYF
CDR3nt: TGTGCCAGCAGTGAAAGGCGACAGAACTCTGGAAACACCATATATTTT

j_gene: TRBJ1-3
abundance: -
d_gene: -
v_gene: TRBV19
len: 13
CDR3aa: CASSSRGENTIYF
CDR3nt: TGTGCCAGTAGTTCTCGGGGGGAAAACACCATATATTTT

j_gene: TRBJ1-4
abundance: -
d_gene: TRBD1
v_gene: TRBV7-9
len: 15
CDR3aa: CASSFLTGGNEKLFF
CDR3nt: TGTGCCAGCAGCTTCCTGACAGGGGGGAATGAAAAACTGTTTTTT

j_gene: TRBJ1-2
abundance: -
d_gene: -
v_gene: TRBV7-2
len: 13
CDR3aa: CASSLGGAYGYTF
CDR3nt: TGTGCCAGCAGCTTAGGGGGCGCCTATGGCTACACCTTC

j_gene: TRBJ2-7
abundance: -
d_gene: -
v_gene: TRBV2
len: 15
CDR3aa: CASSSDQGRSYEQYF
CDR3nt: TGTGCCAGCAGTTCAGATCAGGGTAGATCCTACGAGCAGTACTTC

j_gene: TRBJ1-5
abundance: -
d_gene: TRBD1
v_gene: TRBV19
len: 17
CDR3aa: CASRPGQSLHSNQPQHF
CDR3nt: TGTGCCAGTAGACCGGGACAGTCCCTTCATAGCAATCAGCCCCAGCATTTT

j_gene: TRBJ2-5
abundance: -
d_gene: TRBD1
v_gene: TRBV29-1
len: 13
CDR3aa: CSVEDQGGQTQYF
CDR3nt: TGCAGCGTTGAAGATCAAGGGGGCCAGACCCAGTACTTC

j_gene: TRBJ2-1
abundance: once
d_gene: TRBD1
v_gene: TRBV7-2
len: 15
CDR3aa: CASSAGQGAQNEQFF
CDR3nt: TGTGCCAGCAGCGCCGGACAGGGGGCGCAGAATGAGCAGTTCTTC

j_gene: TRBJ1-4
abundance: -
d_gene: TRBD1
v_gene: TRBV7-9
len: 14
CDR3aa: CASSPGQGNEKLFF
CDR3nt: TGTGCCAGCAGCCCCGGACAGGGTAATGAAAAACTGTTTTTT

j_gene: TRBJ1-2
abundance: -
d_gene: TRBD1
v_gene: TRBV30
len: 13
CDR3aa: CAWSGTGNYGYTF
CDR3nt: TGTGCCTGGAGTGGGACAGGGAACTATGGCTACACCTTC

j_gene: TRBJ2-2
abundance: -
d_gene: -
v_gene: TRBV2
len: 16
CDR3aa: CASIPPGQSNTGELFF
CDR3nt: TGTGCCAGCATCCCTCCGGGACAATCGAACACCGGGGAGCTGTTTTTT

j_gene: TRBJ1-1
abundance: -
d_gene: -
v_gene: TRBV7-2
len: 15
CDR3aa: CASSAQTALNTEAFF
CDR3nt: TGTGCCAGCAGCGCCCAGACAGCACTGAACACTGAAGCTTTCTTT

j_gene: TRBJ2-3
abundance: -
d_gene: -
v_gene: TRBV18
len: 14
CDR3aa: CASSVDFTTDTQYF
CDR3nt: TGTGCCAGCTCGGTGGACTTTACCACAGATACGCAGTATTTT

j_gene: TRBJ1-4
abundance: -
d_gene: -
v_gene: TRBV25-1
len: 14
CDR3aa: CASSESGSNEKLFF
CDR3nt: TGTGCCAGCAGTGAAAGCGGTTCTAATGAAAAACTGTTTTTT

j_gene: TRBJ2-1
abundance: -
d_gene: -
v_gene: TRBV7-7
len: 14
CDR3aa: CASSLGTGLDEQFF
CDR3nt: TGTGCTAGCAGCTTAGGAACAGGGTTAGACGAGCAGTTCTTC

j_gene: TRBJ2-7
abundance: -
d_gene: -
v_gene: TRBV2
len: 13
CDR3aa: CASLPDLSYEQYF
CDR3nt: TGTGCCAGCTTGCCAGATCTTTCCTACGAGCAGTACTTC